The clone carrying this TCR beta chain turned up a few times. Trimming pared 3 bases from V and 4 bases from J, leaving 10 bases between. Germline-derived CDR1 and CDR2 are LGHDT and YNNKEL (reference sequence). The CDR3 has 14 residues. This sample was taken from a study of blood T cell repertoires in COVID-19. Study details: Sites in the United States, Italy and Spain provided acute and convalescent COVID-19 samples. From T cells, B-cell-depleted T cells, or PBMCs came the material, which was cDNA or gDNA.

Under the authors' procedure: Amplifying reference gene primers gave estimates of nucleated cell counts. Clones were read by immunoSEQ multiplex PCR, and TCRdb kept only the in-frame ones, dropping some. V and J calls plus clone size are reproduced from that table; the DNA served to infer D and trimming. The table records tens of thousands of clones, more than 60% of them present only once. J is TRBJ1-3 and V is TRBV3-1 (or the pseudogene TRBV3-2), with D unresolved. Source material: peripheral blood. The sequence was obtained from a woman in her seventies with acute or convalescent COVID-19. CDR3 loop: CASSHLKQGNTIYF. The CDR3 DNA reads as TGTGCCAGCAGCCACCTTAAACAGGGAAACACCATATATTTT.